The present T cell receptor beta chain was sequenced within a study of blood T cells in healthy people across ages. Germline CDR1 SGHRS, CDR2 YFSETQ. The CDR3 has 14 residues. The V and J ends lost 2 bases and 0 bases respectively, with 5 bases between them. Findings and limits, study-wide: The study could not conclusively compare naive and antigen-experienced cells, given its unsorted PBMCs. Naive T cell percentage and TCR beta diversity correlated strongly.

A second PCR of 7 to 11 cycles used a sample-barcoded 5' primer and a J-beta primer mix. TCRdb passed the 5' RACE reads through MiXCR, listing each CDR3 protein once. This table holds fewer than 2 million distinct CDR3 sequences, about two fifths found once. This clonotype was counted only a few times. Its target is not known. This chain links TRBV5-1 with TRBJ1-4, with unresolved D. This sequence was found in a human donor in good health. Sample: blood. CDR3 DNA: TGCGCCAGCAGCTTCGAGCCAACTAATGAAAAACTGTTTTTT. This translates into CASSFEPTNEKLFF. Full variable domain (rest looked up from reference TRBV5-1 and TRBJ1-4): KAGVTQTPRYLIKTRGQQVTLSCSPISGHRSVSWYQQTPGQGLQFLFEYFSETQRNKGNFPGRFSGRQFSNSRSEMNVSTLELGDSALYLCASSFEPTNEKLFFGSGTQLSVL.